This entry lists 14 T cell receptor beta chains sequenced from one sample in a study of T-cell reconstitution after alpha-beta-depleted transplantation in children (dated by TCRdb to about 2016). Read against the paper, the sample's treatment or condition label means: allogeneic hematopoietic cell transplantation with graft depleted of TCRalphabeta T cells and CD19 B cells. The method behind the library was PCR. For sequencing, an Illumina HiSeq 2500 was employed. TCR library preparation used molecular barcoding, with unique molecular identifiers applied to normalize quantification of the TCRbeta repertoire. TCRdb trimmed public reads at Q25 via fastp, called clones via MiXCR and kept in-frame beta chains. All rows with the same CDR3 protein become a single entry with the most common DNA and genes. The table for this sample lists hundreds of thousands of distinct CDR3 sequences; under 20% of them were counted only once. Of the sample, about 41% falls within the top ten clones.

The input for sequencing was PBMCs, mostly from graft donor cells, taken 360 days after TCRalphabeta/CD19-depleted stem cell transplant. Receptors originate from a male patient between 2 and 10 years old who had a stem cell transplant for acute lymphoblastic leukemia, so the T cells may come from the graft donor.

The table lists this clonotype with a few counts. The rearrangement uses TRBV7-2 and TRBJ2-3, with 8 nucleotides matching TRBD2. This CDR3 region has 15 residues. Germline CDR1 SGHTA, CDR2 FQGNSA. V lost 5 bases and J lost 2; bases outside the gene matches: 6. The CDR3 region has the DNA TGTGCCAGCAGCATTAGCGGGATAGTCACAGATACGCAGTATTTT. As protein: CASSISGIVTDTQYF. Combining the CDR3 with reference TRBV7-2 and TRBJ2-3 gives the whole variable domain GAGVSQSPSNKVTEKGKDVELRCDPISGHTALYWYRQSLGQGLEFLIYFQGNSAPDKSGLPSDRFSAERTGGSVSTLTIQRTQQEDSAVYLCASSISGIVTDTQYFGPGTRLTVL.

In this sample, this clonotype turned up a few times. This sequence joins TRBV2 and TRBJ2-2; D not certain. The CDR3 extends over 10 amino acids. Trimming pared 1 base from V and 9 bases from J, leaving 0 bases between. The germline V gene encodes CDR1 SNHLY and CDR2 FYNNEI. CDR3 amino acids: CASSEGELFF. In DNA form, the CDR3 reads TGTGCCAGCAGTGAAGGGGAGCTGTTTTTT.

This clonotype was counted ten times or more. V and J are TRBV12-3 or TRBV12-4 and TRBJ2-1; D is uncertain. Trimming cost V 5 bases and J 8 bases, with 13 bases left between them. The CDR3 length is 13 residues. This chain's CDR3 is CASSPRTRYEQFF. The CDR3 region has the DNA TGTGCCAGCAGTCCCCGGACGCGTTATGAGCAGTTCTTC.

The chain has TRBV3-1 and TRBJ2-3; TRBD2 aligns across 10 bases. The CDR3 sequence is 14 residues long. Trimming removed 4 bases from V and 5 bases from J; junction bases left unmatched: 3. CDR1 is LGHDT, CDR2 YNNKEL, per germline (reference sequence). CDR3 bases: TGTGCCAGCAGCCGGCTAGCGGGAGTAGATACGCAGTATTTT. Translated, it gives CASSRLAGVDTQYF.

The chain links TRBV20-1 to TRBJ2-1; D could derive from TRBD1 or TRBD2 (6 bases each). The CDR3 has 17 amino acids. Trimming pared 0 bases from V and 0 bases from J, leaving 15 bases between. Germline CDR1 reads DFQATT; CDR2 reads SNEGSKA (reference sequence). CDR3 loop: CSAREGGKRFSYNEQFF. The DNA for the CDR3 is TGCAGTGCTAGAGAAGGGGGGAAGCGTTTCTCCTACAATGAGCAGTTCTTC.

The rearrangement uses TRBV5-5 and TRBJ2-7, with D possibly TRBD1 on 6 matching bases. The CDR3 is 15 amino acids. V lost 4 bases to trimming and J lost 0 bases, with 14 bases between them. The germline V gene has CDR1 SGHKS and CDR2 YYEKEE (reference sequence). CDR3 DNA sequence: TGTGCCAGCAGCCTCGGGACACCTCCCTCCTACGAGCAGTACTTC. It codes for CASSLGTPPSYEQYF.

This clonotype came up many times. In nucleotides, the CDR3 is TGTGCCAGCAGCTTAGTTAGCGGATTCTTAGAGACCCAGTACTTC. This sequence encodes CASSLVSGFLETQYF. The rearrangement joins TRBV7-2 to TRBJ2-5; perhaps TRBD2 as D (6 bases). The germline CDR1 and CDR2 sequences are SGHTA and FQGNSA. This CDR3 spans 15 amino acids. The V and J ends lost 1 base and 4 bases respectively, with 13 bases between them.

This clonotype was seen only a few times. The chain carries TRBV18 and TRBJ2-7, with D unclear. The CDR3 is 15 residues long. With 0 bases removed from V and 5 bases from J, the gap between germline ends came to 14 bases. Germline V lookup: CDR1 KGHSH, CDR2 LQKENI. This CDR3 reads CASSPPIIWLHEQYF. CDR3 in DNA: TGTGCCAGCTCACCACCGATCATCTGGCTCCACGAGCAGTACTTC.

This clonotype was seen a handful of times. The rearrangement uses TRBV5-1 and TRBJ2-5; D is undetermined. The CDR3 extends over 15 amino acids. Between the trimmed V and J ends, which lost 0 bases and 1 base, there was a span of 10 bases. Per germline, CDR1 SGHRS and CDR2 YFSETQ. CDR3 DNA: TGCGCCAGCAGCTTGGACCCAGGTATCCAAGAGACCCAGTACTTC. Translating it yields CASSLDPGIQETQYF.

This clonotype showed up many times. This chain uses TRBV12-3 or TRBV12-4 with TRBJ2-1, with 11 bases aligning to TRBD2. The junction had 3 bases not matched to a gene; V was cut back by 6 bases and J by 2 bases. CDR3 length: 15 amino acids. CDR3: CASSSSGRAYNEQFF. In DNA, the CDR3 is TGTGCCAGCAGCAGTAGCGGGAGGGCCTACAATGAGCAGTTCTTC.

J is TRBJ1-1 and V is TRBV7-9; possible D gene TRBD1, 6 bases. Germline V gene sequence: CDR1 SEHNR, CDR2 FQNEAQ (reference sequence). CDR3 length equals 13 residues. The V end was cut by 5 bases, the J end by 8 bases, with 15 bases between. CDR3 nucleotides: TGTGCCAGCAGCCCACCCAGCACAGGGGAAGCTTTCTTT. This translates into CASSPPSTGEAFF.

The chain links TRBV7-6 to TRBJ2-1; the D gene is possibly TRBD2 (6 bases). The CDR3 is 15 amino acids. Germline V CDR1 and CDR2: SGHVS, FNYEAQ. Trimming removed 4 bases from V and 7 bases from J, with 17 bases in between. The CDR3 is CASSSFRGYTNEQFF. CDR3 nucleotide sequence: TGTGCCAGCAGCTCTTTCCGGGGGTATACGAATGAGCAGTTCTTC.

This clonotype was seen many times. The J gene is TRBJ2-7, the V gene TRBV5-1; no clear D. V lost 3 bases and J 0 bases, leaving 19 bases between the germline ends. The V gene's germline CDR1 is SGHRS and CDR2 YFSETQ. This CDR3 is 17 amino acids long. CDR3 DNA: TGCGCCAGCAGCTCGCTCGGGCACAGCCGCAACTCCTACGAGCAGTACTTC. Translation gives CASSSLGHSRNSYEQYF.

V gene TRBV25-1 combines with J gene TRBJ1-3; TRBD1 might be the D (6 bases). In germline, CDR1 is MGHDK, CDR2 SYGVNS. There are 15 residues in the CDR3. Trimming shortened V by 6 bases and J by 0 bases, and 12 bases separated the two germline ends. This CDR3 reads CASSAGQSSGNTIYF. CDR3 bases: TGTGCCAGCAGCGCTGGACAGAGCTCTGGAAACACCATATATTTT.